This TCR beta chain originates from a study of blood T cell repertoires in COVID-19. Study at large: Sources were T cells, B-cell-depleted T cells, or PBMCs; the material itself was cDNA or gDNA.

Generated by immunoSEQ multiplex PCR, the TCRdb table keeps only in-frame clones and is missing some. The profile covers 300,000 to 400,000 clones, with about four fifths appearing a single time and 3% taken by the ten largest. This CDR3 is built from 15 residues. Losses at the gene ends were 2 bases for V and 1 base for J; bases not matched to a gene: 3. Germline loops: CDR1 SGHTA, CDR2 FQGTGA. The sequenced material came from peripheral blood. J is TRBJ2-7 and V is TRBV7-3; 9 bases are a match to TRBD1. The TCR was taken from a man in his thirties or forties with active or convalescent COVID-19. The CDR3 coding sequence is TGTGCCAGCAGCTTAGGAGGGACAGGGTCCTACGAGCAGTACTTC. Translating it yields CASSLGGTGSYEQYF.